The clone carrying this T cell receptor (beta chain) showed up just a few times. What it binds is not known. The repertoire was sequenced with immunoSEQ multiplex PCR; TCRdb's copy has only in-frame clones and lacks some. The sample yields 160,000 or so clones, about 88% seen once. The data stem from a study of cytomegalovirus exposure and HLA in healthy donors. Across the study: According to later analysis, the same platform produced the 100 to 150 validation and several hundred first-cohort repertoires.

Trimming took 2 bases from V and 2 from J, leaving 10 bases between them. Germline CDR1 MGHRA, CDR2 YSYEKL. The CDR3 sequence is 14 residues long. Notes on the study in general: A few CMV-associated chains were confirmed in vitro to be specific for CMV antigens.

The sample taken for sequencing was PBMCs. This chain joins TRBV4-1 and TRBJ2-7; D ambiguous. The clonotype originates from a man in his late teens or twenties in good health and CMV-seronegative. The CDR3 DNA is TGCGCCAGCAGCCAACTGGAGAGGACCTACGAGCAGTACTTC. It yields the protein CASSQLERTYEQYF.